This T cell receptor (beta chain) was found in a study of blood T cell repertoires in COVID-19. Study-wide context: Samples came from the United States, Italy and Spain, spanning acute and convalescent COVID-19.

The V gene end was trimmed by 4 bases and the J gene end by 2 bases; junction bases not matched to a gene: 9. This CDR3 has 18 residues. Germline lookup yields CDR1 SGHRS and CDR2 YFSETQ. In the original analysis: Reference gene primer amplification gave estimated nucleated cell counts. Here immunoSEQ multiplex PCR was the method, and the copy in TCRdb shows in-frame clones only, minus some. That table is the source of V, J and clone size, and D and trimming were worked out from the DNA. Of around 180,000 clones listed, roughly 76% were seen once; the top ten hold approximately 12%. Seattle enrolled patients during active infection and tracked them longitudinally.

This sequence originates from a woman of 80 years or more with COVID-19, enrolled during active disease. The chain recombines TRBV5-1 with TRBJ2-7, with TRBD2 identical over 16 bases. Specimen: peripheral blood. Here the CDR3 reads CASSGRGLAGGPPYEQYF. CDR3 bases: TGCGCCAGCAGCGGCCGGGGACTAGCGGGAGGGCCCCCCTACGAGCAGTACTTC. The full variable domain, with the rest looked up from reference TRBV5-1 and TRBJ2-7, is KAGVTQTPRYLIKTRGQQVTLSCSPISGHRSVSWYQQTPGQGLQFLFEYFSETQRNKGNFPGRFSGRQFSNSRSEMNVSTLELGDSALYLCASSGRGLAGGPPYEQYFGPGTRLTVT.